The 15 T cell receptor beta chains reported below all come from one sample, sequenced in a study of T cells in Graves' hyperthyroidism and ophthalmopathy. RNA transcripts were the template for amplifying TCR beta CDR3 regions. When the TCR CDR3 underwent first-round RT-PCR, the HTBI primer set was used. TCRdb reanalysed the multiplex PCR reads using MiXCR and keeps one entry per CDR3 protein. This table has roughly 510,000 distinct CDR3 sequences, around 43% appearing once. Sequenced material: peripheral blood or thyroid tissue (not recorded which). The receptors shown here come from an adult woman with Graves' disease, either hyperthyroidism or ophthalmopathy (not recorded which).

The J gene is TRBJ2-5, the V gene TRBV4-2; 7 positions agree with TRBD1. Germline V gene lookup returns CDR1 LGHNA and CDR2 YNFKEQ. The CDR3 is made up of 13 amino acids. J lost 10 bases, V lost 6 bases, and 11 bases had no gene match. CDR3 DNA sequence: TGTGCCAGCAGTTTACCCAGGGGGACGGTCCAGTACTTC. This translates into CASSLPRGTVQYF.

This clonotype was found many times. V usage is TRBV19 and J usage is TRBJ1-1; TRBD1 agrees at 7 bases. The germline gives CDR1 LNHDA, CDR2 SQIVND (reference sequence). V gave up 1 base and J gave up 3 bases; unmatched junction bases: 8. CDR3 size: 16 residues. Here the CDR3 DNA reads TGTGCCAGTAGTATAGGAGAGACAGGGTTGGACACTGAAGCTTTCTTT. Its protein is CASSIGETGLDTEAFF.

This clonotype was recorded at least ten times. The V and J genes are TRBV7-9 and TRBJ1-6, with D possibly matching TRBD1 (6 bases). Trimming took off 1 base at V and 7 bases at J, with 17 bases between the two ends. The CDR3 totals 17 residues. CDR1 and CDR2 from the germline V gene are SEHNR and FQNEAQ (reference sequence). DNA of the CDR3: TGTGCCAGCAGCTTAGGGGGGGGGCTAGGCGGAAATTCACCCCTCCACTTT. Amino acid sequence: CASSLGGGLGGNSPLHF.

The V gene is TRBV7-6, the J gene TRBJ2-7; no clear D. The germline V gene encodes CDR1 SGHVS and CDR2 FNYEAQ. The CDR3 is 13 amino acids. V shed 6 bases and J shed 4 bases, with 13 bases lying between them. CDR3 coding DNA: TGTGCCAGCAGGGCCCTCCTTGGGTACGAGCAGTACTTC. Encoded protein: CASRALLGYEQYF.

This clonotype came up many times. V gene TRBV5-1 combines with J gene TRBJ2-7; 9 bases are shared with TRBD2. With V trimmed by 0 bases and J by 1 base, 5 bases remained unmatched. There are 16 residues in the CDR3. Germline loops: CDR1 SGHRS, CDR2 YFSETQ. The CDR3 DNA reads as TGCGCCAGCAGCTTGGGACGGACTAGCGCATCCTACGAGCAGTACTTC. The encoded protein is CASSLGRTSASYEQYF.

The sample holds many counts of this clonotype. The V and J genes are TRBV6-6 and TRBJ2-5, with 8 bases aligning to TRBD1. Losses at the gene ends were 11 bases for V and 7 bases for J; bases not matched to a gene: 12. The CDR3 length is 13 residues. CDR1 is MNHNY and CDR2 is SVGAGI in the germline V gene (reference sequence). The CDR3 region has the DNA TGTGCCTGCGGGACAGGACCTTCAGGGACCCAGTACTTC. Translating gives CACGTGPSGTQYF.

This clonotype came up a few times. This sequence joins TRBV7-2 and TRBJ2-3, with D possibly matching TRBD1 (5 bases). CDR3 length equals 13 residues. Germline CDR1 is SGHTA and CDR2 is FQGNSA. The V end lost 6 bases, the J end lost 4 bases, and 11 bases lay between the germline ends. CDR3 in DNA: TGTGCCAGCAGTTCCCAGGGCCCAGATACGCAGTATTTT. It is translated as CASSSQGPDTQYF.

This clonotype has a count of ten or more. The chain carries TRBV14 and TRBJ2-7; the D gene is possibly TRBD2 (6 bases). Germline assignment: CDR1 SGHDN and CDR2 FVKESK. V lost 5 bases, J lost 7 bases, and 15 bases lay in between. The CDR3 sequence is 13 residues long. CDR3 in amino acids: CASSLTGVGEQYF. The CDR3 DNA reads as TGTGCCAGCAGCTTAACGGGAGTGGGTGAGCAGTACTTC.

This clonotype was recorded many times. The chain recombines TRBV5-8 with TRBJ1-2; the D is unclear. The CDR3 has 14 residues. Trimming took 0 bases from V and 7 from J, leaving 13 bases between them. Per germline, CDR1 SGHTS and CDR2 YDEGEE. The CDR3 sequence is CASSLVVGAVGYTF. In nucleotides, the CDR3 is TGTGCCAGCAGCTTGGTCGTGGGTGCCGTTGGCTACACCTTC. Looking up the rest from reference TRBV5-8 and TRBJ1-2 gives the full variable domain: EAGVTQSPTHLIKTRGQQATLRCSPISGHTSVYWYQQALGLGLQFLLWYDEGEERNRGNFPPRFSGRQFPNYSSELNVNALELEDSALYLCASSLVVGAVGYTFGSGTRLTVV.

The genes are TRBV7-2 and TRBJ1-2; perhaps TRBD1 as D (5 bases). CDR1 is SGHTA, CDR2 FQGNSA, per germline. The V gene lost 5 bases and the J gene lost 3 bases, with 16 bases spanning the gap. CDR3 size: 15 residues. CDR3 nucleotides: TGTGCCAGCAGCCAAGGTCAGGGACCCGACTATGGCTACACCTTC. This codes for CASSQGQGPDYGYTF.

This clonotype has more than one count but fewer than ten. The J gene is TRBJ2-7, the V gene TRBV7-6; D not resolved. Germline V CDR1 and CDR2: SGHVS, FNYEAQ. CDR3 length: 13 residues. With 5 bases removed from V and 3 bases from J, the gap between germline ends came to 11 bases. CDR3 bases: TGTGCCAGCAGCGCTCTCACGGGCTACGAGCAGTACTTC. It codes for CASSALTGYEQYF. Full variable domain (remainder filled in from reference TRBV7-6 and TRBJ2-7): GAGVSQSPRYKVTKRGQDVALRCDPISGHVSLYWYRQALGQGPEFLTYFNYEAQQDKSGLPNDRFSAERPEGSISTLTIQRTEQRDSAMYRCASSALTGYEQYFGPGTRLTVT.

This clonotype appeared many times. This chain links TRBV9 with TRBJ1-4; perhaps TRBD1 as D (6 bases). CDR3 length equals 12 residues. Germline values: CDR1 SGDLS, CDR2 YYNGEE. V gave up 4 bases and J gave up 12 bases, with 13 bases separating them. The CDR3: CASSQRGSELFF. The CDR3 DNA reads TGTGCCAGCAGCCAGAGGGGGAGTGAACTGTTTTTT.

This clonotype was seen only once. The chain joins TRBV29-1 to TRBJ1-1; D possibly corresponds to TRBD1 (5 bases). The CDR3 runs 13 residues. Trimming pared 3 bases from V and 4 bases from J, leaving 12 bases between. CDR1 is SQVTM, CDR2 ANQGSEA, per germline. Here the CDR3 reads CSVDPHGGTEAFF. The CDR3 region has the DNA TGCAGCGTTGATCCCCACGGGGGCACTGAAGCTTTCTTT.

The V gene is TRBV14, the J gene TRBJ2-7; D is undetermined. The length of the CDR3 is 11 residues. The germline V and J ends were trimmed by 11 bases and 4 bases, with 12 bases remaining between them. Germline-derived CDR1 and CDR2 are SGHDN and FVKESK. In nucleotides, the CDR3 is TGTGCCCCCCCGGGCGTATACGAGCAGTACTTC. Translated: CAPPGVYEQYF. Looking up the rest from reference TRBV14 and TRBJ2-7 gives the full variable domain: EAGVTQFPSHSVIEKGQTVTLRCDPISGHDNLYWYRRVMGKEIKFLLHFVKESKQDESGMPNNRFLAERTGGTYSTLKVQPAELEDSGVYFCAPPGVYEQYFGPGTRLTVT.

This clonotype was observed a single time. The V gene is TRBV19, the J gene TRBJ2-7; no definite D call. V was clipped by 0 bases and J by 2 bases, with 11 bases between them. The CDR3 covers 15 residues. Germline assignment: CDR1 LNHDA and CDR2 SQIVND (reference sequence). In nucleotides, the CDR3 is TGTGCCAGTAGTATAGAGGGCAGGTCGGCCTACGAGCAGTACTTC. Amino acids: CASSIEGRSAYEQYF.